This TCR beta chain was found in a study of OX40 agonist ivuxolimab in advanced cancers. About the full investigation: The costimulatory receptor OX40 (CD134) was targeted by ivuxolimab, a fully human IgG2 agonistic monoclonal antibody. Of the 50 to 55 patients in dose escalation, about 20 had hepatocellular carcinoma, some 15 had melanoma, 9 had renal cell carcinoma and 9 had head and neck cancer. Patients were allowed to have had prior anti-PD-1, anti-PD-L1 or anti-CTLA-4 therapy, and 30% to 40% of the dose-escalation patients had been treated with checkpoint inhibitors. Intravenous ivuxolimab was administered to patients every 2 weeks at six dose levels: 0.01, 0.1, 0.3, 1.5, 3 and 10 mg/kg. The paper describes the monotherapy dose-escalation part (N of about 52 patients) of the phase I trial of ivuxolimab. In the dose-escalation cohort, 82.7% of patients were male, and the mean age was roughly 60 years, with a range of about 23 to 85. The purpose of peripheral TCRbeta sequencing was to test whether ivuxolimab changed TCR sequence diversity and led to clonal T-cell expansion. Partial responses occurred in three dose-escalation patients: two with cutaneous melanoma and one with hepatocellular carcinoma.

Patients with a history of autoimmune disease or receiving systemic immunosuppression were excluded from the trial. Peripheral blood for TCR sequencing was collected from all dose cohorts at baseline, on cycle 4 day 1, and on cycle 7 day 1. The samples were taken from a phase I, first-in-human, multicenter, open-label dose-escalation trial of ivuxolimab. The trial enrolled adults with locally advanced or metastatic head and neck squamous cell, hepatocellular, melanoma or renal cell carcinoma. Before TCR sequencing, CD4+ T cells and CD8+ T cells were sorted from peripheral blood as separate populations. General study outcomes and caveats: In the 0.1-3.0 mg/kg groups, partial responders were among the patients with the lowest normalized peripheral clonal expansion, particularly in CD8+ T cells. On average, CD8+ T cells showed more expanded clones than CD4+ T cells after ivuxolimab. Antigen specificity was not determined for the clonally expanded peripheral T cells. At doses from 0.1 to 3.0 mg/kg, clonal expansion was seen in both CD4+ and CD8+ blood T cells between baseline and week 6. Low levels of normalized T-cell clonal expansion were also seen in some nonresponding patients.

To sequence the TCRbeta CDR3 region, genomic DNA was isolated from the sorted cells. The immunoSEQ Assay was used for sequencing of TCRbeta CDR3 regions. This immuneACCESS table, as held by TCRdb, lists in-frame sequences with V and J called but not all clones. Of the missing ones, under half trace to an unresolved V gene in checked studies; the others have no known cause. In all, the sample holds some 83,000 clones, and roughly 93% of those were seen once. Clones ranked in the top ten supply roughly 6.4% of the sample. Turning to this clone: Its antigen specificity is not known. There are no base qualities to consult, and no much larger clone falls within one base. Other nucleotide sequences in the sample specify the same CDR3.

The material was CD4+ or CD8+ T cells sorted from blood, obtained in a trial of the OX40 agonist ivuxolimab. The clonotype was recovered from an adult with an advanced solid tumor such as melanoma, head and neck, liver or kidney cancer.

The CDR3 amino acid sequence is: CAWSGGGRDTQYF. The nucleotide sequence reads as follows: TGTGCCTGGAGTGGGGGGGGGAGAGATACGCAGTATTTT. The receptor chain draws on TRBV30 and TRBJ2-3; TRBD2 lines up with 7 middle nucleotides. CDR1 GTSNPN and CDR2 SVGIG are derived from the germline V gene (reference sequence). The CDR3 starts with the cysteine, ends with the phenylalanine, and has 13 residues. Just CDR3 DNA is preserved here, 39 bases in frame from base 1. The junction shows trimming of 1 base on V and 5 bases on J, and the gene matches do not reach 3 bases of it.